Following are 9 T cell receptor beta chains from one sample sequenced in a study of control samples from healthy donors and cancer patients. The method was immunoSEQ multiplex PCR; TCRdb's version includes in-frame clones alone and lacks a portion of them. The table has 120,000 or so clones, approximately 90% seen once. The sample comprised blood. The receptors shown here come from a man between 18 and 35 years old in good health.

The rearrangement links TRBV6-6 to TRBJ2-7; the D is unclear. The CDR3 contains 14 residues. The V end lost 0 bases, the J end lost 6 bases, and 12 bases lay between the germline ends. Germline CDR1 MNHNY, CDR2 SVGAGI (reference sequence). In DNA, the CDR3 is TGTGCCAGCAGTTACTCCTCTTCGGAGAGCGAGCAGTACTTC. As protein: CASSYSSSESEQYF.

This clone was found a few times. The chain employs TRBV5-1 and TRBJ2-7; possible D gene TRBD1, 6 bases. Germline assignment: CDR1 SGHRS and CDR2 YFSETQ. V was clipped by 7 bases and J by 5 bases, with 13 bases between them. This CDR3 spans 12 amino acids. CDR3 loop: CASGRGSHEQYF. CDR3 sequence (DNA): TGCGCCAGCGGCAGGGGATCTCACGAGCAGTACTTC.

The V gene is TRBV5-1, the J gene TRBJ2-7; D tentatively reads TRBD1 or TRBD2 (6 bases each). V dropped 4 bases and J dropped 5 bases, with 19 bases sitting between them. Germline values: CDR1 SGHRS, CDR2 YFSETQ. The CDR3 consists of 15 residues. CDR3 in amino acids: CASSIIQGGRHEQYF. In nucleotides, the CDR3 is TGCGCCAGCAGCATTATACAGGGAGGTCGGCACGAGCAGTACTTC.

The genes are TRBV15 and TRBJ1-4; 12 bases map to TRBD1. The CDR3 runs 16 residues. V lost 1 base and J lost 8; bases outside the gene matches: 5. The germline gives CDR1 LNHNV, CDR2 YYDKDF (reference sequence). In DNA form, the CDR3 reads TGTGCCACCAGCAGAGGCCGGGACAGGGGGCGCGAAAAACTGTTTTTT. Amino acid sequence: CATSRGRDRGREKLFF.

This clone was observed once. The V and J genes are TRBV2 and TRBJ1-5, with TRBD1 matching over 7 bases. The CDR3 is 13 residues long. The germline V gene encodes CDR1 SNHLY and CDR2 FYNNEI. Losses at the gene ends were 7 bases for V and 7 bases for J; bases not matched to a gene: 7. The CDR3 reads CASTRGPRQPQHF. In DNA, the CDR3 is TGTGCCAGCACGAGGGGGCCACGGCAGCCCCAGCATTTT. Complete variable domain (other parts from reference TRBV2 and TRBJ1-5): EPEVTQTPSHQVTQMGQEVILRCVPISNHLYFYWYRQILGQKVEFLVSFYNNEISEKSEIFDDQFSVERPDGSNFTLKIRSTKLEDSAMYFCASTRGPRQPQHFGDGTRLSIL.

The chain combines TRBV11-3 with TRBJ1-4; D unclear. Trimming took 3 bases from V and 5 from J, leaving 10 bases between them. The length of the CDR3 is 14 residues. Germline V gene lookup returns CDR1 SGHNT and CDR2 YENEEA. CDR3 nucleotide sequence: TGTGCCAGCAGCTTCGGCAGAGCAAATGAAAAACTGTTTTTT. Translating gives CASSFGRANEKLFF.

This clone has just one count. The V gene is TRBV10-2, the J gene TRBJ2-6; tentative D call: TRBD1 (5 bases). V was trimmed by 2 bases and J by 6 bases, leaving 11 bases between them. The germline V gene has CDR1 WSHSY and CDR2 SAAADI. The CDR3 is 15 amino acids. CDR3 in DNA: TGCGCCAGCAGTGAGCCACAGGCCACGGCCAACGTCCTGACTTTC. Protein: CASSEPQATANVLTF.

The chain uses TRBV6-1 and TRBJ2-3; the match to TRBD1 covers 7 bases. This CDR3 has 16 residues. J was trimmed by 2 bases and V by 2 bases; bases with no gene match: 7. Germline CDR1 reads MNHNS; CDR2 reads SASEGT. The CDR3 region is CASSESSQGPTDTQYF. CDR3 DNA sequence: TGTGCCAGCAGTGAATCTTCACAGGGGCCCACAGATACGCAGTATTTT.

J is TRBJ2-7 and V is TRBV3-1 (or the pseudogene TRBV3-2), with D maybe TRBD1 (5 bases). The CDR3 runs 13 residues. The V and J ends lost 4 bases and 5 bases respectively, with 12 bases between them. CDR1 is LGHDT, CDR2 YNNKEL, per germline (reference sequence). In DNA form, the CDR3 reads TGTGCCAGCAGCCTAATGACAGAAAACGAGCAGTACTTC. Amino acids: CASSLMTENEQYF.